This is a list of T cell receptor beta chains from one sample in a study of cytomegalovirus exposure and HLA in healthy donors. The table came from immunoSEQ multiplex PCR; TCRdb's copy has only in-frame clones and leaves some out. The data contain approximately 150,000 clones, approximately 80% of them singletons. The specimen sequenced was PBMCs. The receptors come from a woman aged 40-49 years in good health and CMV-seronegative. The CDR3 runs from the conserved cysteine through the conserved F or W. The D gene is left open where the match is weak. Clone size, where shown, is once, few, many, or a class for clones that have expanded.

J,D,size,V,CDR3,DNA
TRBJ2-3,TRBD2,.,TRBV19,CASSQRGITDTQYF,TGTGCCAGTAGTCAGCGGGGGATCACAGATACGCAGTATTTT
TRBJ2-7,TRBD1,.,TRBV7-2,CASSLAGQGYEQYF,TGTGCCAGCAGCTTAGCGGGACAGGGCTACGAGCAGTACTTC
TRBJ2-5,.,.,TRBV2,CASSALGAGTETQYF,TGTGCCAGCAGTGCCCTCGGAGCTGGAACGGAGACCCAGTACTTC
TRBJ2-2,TRBD2,.,TRBV28,CASSLLSGGPTGELFF,TGTGCCAGCAGTTTACTTAGCGGGGGTCCCACCGGGGAGCTGTTTTTT
TRBJ1-2,.,.,TRBV20-1,CSARDLPASPF,TGCAGTGCTAGAGATCTGCCAGCGAGTCCCTTC
TRBJ2-3,TRBD2,once,TRBV9,CASSAQLAGAPWDVTQYF,TGTGCCAGCAGCGCCCAACTAGCGGGGGCCCCTTGGGATGTTACGCAGTATTTT
TRBJ2-1,.,few,TRBV29-1,CSVEVGEQFF,TGCAGCGTTGAAGTGGGCGAGCAGTTCTTC
TRBJ2-3,TRBD2,.,TRBV6-5,CASSIIAGESDTQYF,TGTGCCAGCAGTATTATAGCGGGAGAATCAGATACGCAGTATTTT
TRBJ2-3,.,.,TRBV4-1,CASSRRDITDTQYF,TGCGCCAGCAGCCGCCGGGACATCACAGATACGCAGTATTTT
TRBJ1-5,.,few,TRBV2,CASSWTDPNQPQHF,TGTGCCAGCAGTTGGACAGACCCCAATCAGCCCCAGCATTTT
TRBJ2-7,.,.,TRBV7-9,CSSSRVGELKTYEQYF,TGTTCCAGCAGCCGAGTAGGGGAACTCAAAACGTACGAGCAGTACTTC
TRBJ2-5,TRBD2,.,TRBV19,CASKGLARETQYF,TGTGCCAGCAAAGGACTAGCTCGAGAGACCCAGTACTTC
TRBJ2-5,.,.,TRBV19,CASSSQVLRVGRETQYF,TGTGCCAGTAGTTCCCAGGTATTAAGGGTAGGGAGAGAGACCCAGTACTTC
TRBJ1-5,.,.,TRBV10-3,CAIKGDESNQPQHF,TGTGCCATCAAGGGGGACGAGAGCAATCAGCCCCAGCATTTT
TRBJ2-7,TRBD2,.,TRBV29-1,CSGTSRSSYEQYF,TGCAGCGGGACTAGCAGGAGCTCCTACGAGCAGTACTTC
TRBJ2-3,.,.,TRBV11-2,CASSLDRVASTDTQYF,TGTGCCAGCAGCTTAGATCGGGTCGCTAGCACAGATACGCAGTATTTT
TRBJ1-5,TRBD1,.,TRBV7-9,CASSKGQNQPQHF,TGTGCCAGCAGCAAGGGACAGAATCAGCCCCAGCATTTT
TRBJ2-5,.,.,TRBV7-7,CASSAQVQETQYF,TGTGCCAGCAGCGCCCAGGTCCAAGAGACCCAGTACTTC
TRBJ2-7,TRBD1,.,TRBV10-2,CASRAPGQGAHEQYF,TGCGCCAGCAGAGCCCCGGGACAGGGGGCGCACGAGCAGTACTTC
TRBJ2-1,.,.,TRBV30,CAWLPLRPTSYNEQFF,TGTGCCTGGCTACCCTTGCGGCCCACCTCCTACAATGAGCAGTTCTTC
TRBJ2-7,.,.,TRBV6-1,CASNENGQRDSQYF,TGTGCCAGCAATGAAAATGGACAGCGGGATAGCCAGTACTTC
TRBJ1-2,.,.,TRBV2,CASSEEGHYGYTF,TGTGCCAGCAGTGAGGAGGGGCACTATGGCTACACCTTC
TRBJ1-1,.,.,TRBV5-1,CASSLAVNTEAFF,TGCGCCAGCAGCTTGGCGGTGAACACTGAAGCTTTCTTT
TRBJ1-1,.,.,TRBV4-3,CASSQTTENTEAFF,TGCGCCAGCAGCCAGACAACAGAGAACACTGAAGCTTTCTTT
TRBJ1-6,TRBD1,.,TRBV6-6,CASSGGTGNSPLHF,TGTGCCAGCAGTGGGGGGACAGGTAATTCACCCCTCCACTTT
TRBJ2-2,.,few,TRBV19,CASSHRTTAGELFF,TGTGCCAGTAGTCATAGGACAACCGCCGGGGAGCTGTTTTTT
TRBJ2-7,TRBD2,.,TRBV2,CASELSGLSYEQYF,TGTGCCAGCGAACTTAGCGGGCTCTCCTACGAGCAGTACTTC
TRBJ2-7,.,.,TRBV11-2,CASSSEYEQYF,TGTGCCAGCAGTTCAGAATACGAGCAGTACTTC
TRBJ2-7,.,few,TRBV2,CASSETQLYTYEQYF,TGTGCCAGCAGTGAAACCCAACTTTATACCTACGAGCAGTACTTC
TRBJ2-1,.,once,TRBV9,CASSVGGGRDNEQFF,TGTGCCAGCAGCGTAGGTGGAGGCCGGGACAATGAGCAGTTCTTC
TRBJ1-1,TRBD1,.,TRBV29-1,CSVAGGINTEAFF,TGCAGCGTCGCAGGGGGTATCAACACTGAAGCTTTCTTT
TRBJ1-1,.,.,TRBV9,CASSVGAGRAFF,TGTGCCAGCAGCGTAGGGGCAGGGAGGGCTTTCTTT